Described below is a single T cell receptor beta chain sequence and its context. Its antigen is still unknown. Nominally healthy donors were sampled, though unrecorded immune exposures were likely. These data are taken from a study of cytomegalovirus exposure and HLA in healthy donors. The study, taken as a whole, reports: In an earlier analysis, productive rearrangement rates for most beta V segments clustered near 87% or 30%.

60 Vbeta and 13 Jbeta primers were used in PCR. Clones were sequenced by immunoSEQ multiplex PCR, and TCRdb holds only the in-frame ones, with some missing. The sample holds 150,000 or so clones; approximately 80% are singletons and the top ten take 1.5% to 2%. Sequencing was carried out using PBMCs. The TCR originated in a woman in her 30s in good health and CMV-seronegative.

CDR3 loop: CASSFVAGVSEQYF. DNA of the CDR3: TGCGCCAGCAGCTTCGTGGCGGGAGTATCCGAGCAGTACTTC. The chain is built from TRBV5-1 and TRBJ2-7, with 7 bases aligning to TRBD2. Germline V gives CDR1 SGHRS, CDR2 YFSETQ. The CDR3 is 14 amino acids. The J segment lost 6 bases and the V segment lost 2 bases, leaving 8 bases of the junction unmatched.